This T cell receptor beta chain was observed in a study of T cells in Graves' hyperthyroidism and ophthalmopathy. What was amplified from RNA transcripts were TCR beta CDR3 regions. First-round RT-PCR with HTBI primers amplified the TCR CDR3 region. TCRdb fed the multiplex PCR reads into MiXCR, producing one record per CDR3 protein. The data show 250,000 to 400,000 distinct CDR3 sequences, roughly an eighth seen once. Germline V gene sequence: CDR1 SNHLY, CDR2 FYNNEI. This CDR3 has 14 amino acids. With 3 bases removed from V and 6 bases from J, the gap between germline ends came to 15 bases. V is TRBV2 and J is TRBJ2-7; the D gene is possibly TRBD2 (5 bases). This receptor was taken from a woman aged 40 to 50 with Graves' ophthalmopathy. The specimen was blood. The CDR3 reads CASSDTSFPGEQYF. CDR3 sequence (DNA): TGTGCCAGCAGTGACACTAGTTTCCCGGGCGAGCAGTACTTC.